The clone carrying this T cell receptor (beta chain) has only a few counts. Patients aged 18 to 65 had newly diagnosed hyperthyroidism lasting under 2 months. Thyroid ultrasound and orbital computed tomography, with clinical symptoms and serum thyroxine and TRAb, informed diagnoses. The V and J ends lost 4 bases and 7 bases respectively, with 13 bases between them. The CDR3 totals 13 residues. The germline gives CDR1 KGHDR, CDR2 SFDVKD. The sample comes from a study of T cells in Graves' hyperthyroidism and ophthalmopathy. On the study more broadly: Any treatment followed the collection of peripheral blood at initial diagnosis.

RNA transcripts were the template for amplifying TCR beta CDR3 regions. First-round RT-PCR targeting the TCR CDR3 was performed with the HTBI primer set. TCRdb reprocessed the multiplex PCR reads with MiXCR, giving one entry per CDR3 protein. In the table there are about 500,000 distinct CDR3 sequences, over 15% of which are singletons. Material for sequencing was blood. The chain is built from TRBV24-1 and TRBJ2-7; D gene ambiguous. This TCR was recovered from a woman between 18 and 30 years old with Graves' hyperthyroidism. CDR3 sequence reads: CATSDPPRREQYF. The DNA of the CDR3 is TGTGCCACCAGTGACCCGCCTAGGCGTGAGCAGTACTTC.